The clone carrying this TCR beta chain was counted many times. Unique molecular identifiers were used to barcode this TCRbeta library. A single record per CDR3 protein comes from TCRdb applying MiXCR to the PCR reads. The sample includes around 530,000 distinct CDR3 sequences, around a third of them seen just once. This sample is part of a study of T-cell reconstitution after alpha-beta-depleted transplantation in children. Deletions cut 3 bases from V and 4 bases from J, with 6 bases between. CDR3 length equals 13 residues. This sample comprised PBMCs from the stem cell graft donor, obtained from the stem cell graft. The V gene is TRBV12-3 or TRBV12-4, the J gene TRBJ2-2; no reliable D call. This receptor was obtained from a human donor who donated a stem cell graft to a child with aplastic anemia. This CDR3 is CASSFKITGELFF. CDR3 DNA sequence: TGTGCCAGCAGTTTTAAGATCACCGGGGAGCTGTTTTTT.